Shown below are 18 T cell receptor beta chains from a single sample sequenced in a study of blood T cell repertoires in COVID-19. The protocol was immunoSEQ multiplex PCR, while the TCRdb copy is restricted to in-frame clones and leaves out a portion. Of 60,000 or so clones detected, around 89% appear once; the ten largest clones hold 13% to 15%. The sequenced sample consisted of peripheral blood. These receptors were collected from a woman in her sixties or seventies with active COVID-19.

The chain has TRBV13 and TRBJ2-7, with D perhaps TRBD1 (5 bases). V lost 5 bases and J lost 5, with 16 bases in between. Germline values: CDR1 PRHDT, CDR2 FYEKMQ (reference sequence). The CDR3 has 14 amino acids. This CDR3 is CASSARARVHEQYF. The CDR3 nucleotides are TGTGCCAGCAGCGCAAGAGCCAGGGTGCACGAGCAGTACTTC.

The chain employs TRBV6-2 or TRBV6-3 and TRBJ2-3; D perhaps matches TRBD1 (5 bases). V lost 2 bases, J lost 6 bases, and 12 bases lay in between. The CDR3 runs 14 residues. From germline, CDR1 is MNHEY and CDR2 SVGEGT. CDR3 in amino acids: CASSYEGVADTQYF. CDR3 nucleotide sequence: TGTGCCAGCAGTTACGAAGGGGTTGCGGATACGCAGTATTTT.

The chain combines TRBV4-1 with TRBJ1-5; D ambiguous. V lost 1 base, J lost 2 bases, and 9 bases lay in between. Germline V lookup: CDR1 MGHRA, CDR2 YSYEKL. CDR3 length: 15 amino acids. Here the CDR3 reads CASSQVSERNQPQHF. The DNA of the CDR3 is TGCGCCAGCAGCCAAGTTTCCGAGCGCAATCAGCCCCAGCATTTT.

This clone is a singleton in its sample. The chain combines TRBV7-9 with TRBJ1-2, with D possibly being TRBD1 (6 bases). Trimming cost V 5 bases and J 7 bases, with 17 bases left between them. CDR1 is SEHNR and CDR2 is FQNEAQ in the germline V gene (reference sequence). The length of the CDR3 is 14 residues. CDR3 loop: CASSQRGGAGGYTF. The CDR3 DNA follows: TGTGCCAGCAGCCAGCGGGGGGGCGCGGGTGGCTACACCTTC.

The CDR3 spells CASSVGAGDQETQYF. CDR3 bases: TGTGCCAGCAGCGTAGGAGCGGGGGATCAAGAGACCCAGTACTTC. The chain links TRBV9 to TRBJ2-5; 8 bases agree with TRBD2. Germline assignment: CDR1 SGDLS and CDR2 YYNGEE. J lost 2 bases, V lost 0 bases, and 3 bases had no gene match. This CDR3 spans 15 amino acids.

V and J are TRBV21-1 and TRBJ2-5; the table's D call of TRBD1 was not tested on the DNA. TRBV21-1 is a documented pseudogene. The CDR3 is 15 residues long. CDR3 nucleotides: TGTGCCAGCATCCTGGGGACAGGGGTTGTGAAGACCCAGTACTTC. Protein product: CASILGTGVVKTQYF.

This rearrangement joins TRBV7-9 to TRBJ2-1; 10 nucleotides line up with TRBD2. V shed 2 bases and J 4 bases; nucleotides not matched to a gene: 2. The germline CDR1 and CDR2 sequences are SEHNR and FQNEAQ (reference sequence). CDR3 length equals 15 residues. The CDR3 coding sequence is TGTGCCAGCAGCTTAATAGCGGGGGGATACAATGAGCAGTTCTTC. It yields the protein CASSLIAGGYNEQFF.

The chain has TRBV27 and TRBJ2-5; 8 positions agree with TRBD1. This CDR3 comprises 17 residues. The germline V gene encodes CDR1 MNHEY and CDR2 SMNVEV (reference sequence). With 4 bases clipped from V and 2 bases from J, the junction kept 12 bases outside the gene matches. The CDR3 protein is CASSSLPSTGVQETQYF. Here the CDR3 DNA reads TGTGCCAGCAGTTCCCTTCCCTCGACAGGGGTGCAAGAGACCCAGTACTTC.

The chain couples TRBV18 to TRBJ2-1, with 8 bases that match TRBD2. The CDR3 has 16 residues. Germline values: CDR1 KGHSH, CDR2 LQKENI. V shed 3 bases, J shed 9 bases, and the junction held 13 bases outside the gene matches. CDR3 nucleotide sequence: TGTGCCAGCTCACCCATTCCGGGGGGGCTGTCGGGTGAGCAGTTCTTC. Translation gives CASSPIPGGLSGEQFF. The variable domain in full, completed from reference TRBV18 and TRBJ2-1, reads NAGVMQNPRHLVRRRGQEARLRCSPMKGHSHVYWYRQLPEEGLKFMVYLQKENIIDESGMPKERFSAEFPKEGPSILRIQQVVRGDSAAYFCASSPIPGGLSGEQFFGPGTRLTVL.

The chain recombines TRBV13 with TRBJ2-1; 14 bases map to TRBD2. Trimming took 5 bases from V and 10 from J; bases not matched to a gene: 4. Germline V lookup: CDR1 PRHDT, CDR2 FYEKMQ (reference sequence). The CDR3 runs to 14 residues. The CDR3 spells CASSRGLAGVEQFF. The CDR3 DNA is TGTGCCAGCAGCCGGGGACTAGCGGGGGTCGAGCAGTTCTTC.

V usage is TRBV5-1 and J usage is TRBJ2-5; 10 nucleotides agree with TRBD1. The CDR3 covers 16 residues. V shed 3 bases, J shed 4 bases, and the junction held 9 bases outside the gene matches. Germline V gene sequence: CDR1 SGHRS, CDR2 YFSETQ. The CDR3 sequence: CASSSTGRTGGETQYF. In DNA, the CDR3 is TGCGCCAGCAGCTCAACCGGTCGGACAGGGGGAGAGACCCAGTACTTC. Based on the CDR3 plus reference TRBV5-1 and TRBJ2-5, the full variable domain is KAGVTQTPRYLIKTRGQQVTLSCSPISGHRSVSWYQQTPGQGLQFLFEYFSETQRNKGNFPGRFSGRQFSNSRSEMNVSTLELGDSALYLCASSSTGRTGGETQYFGPGTRLLVL.

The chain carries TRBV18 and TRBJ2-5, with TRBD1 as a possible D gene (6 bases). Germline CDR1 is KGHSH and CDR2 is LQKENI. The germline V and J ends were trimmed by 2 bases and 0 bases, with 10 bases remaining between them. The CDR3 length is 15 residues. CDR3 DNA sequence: TGTGCCAGCTCACCAACTCAGGGGAACCAAGAGACCCAGTACTTC. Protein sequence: CASSPTQGNQETQYF.

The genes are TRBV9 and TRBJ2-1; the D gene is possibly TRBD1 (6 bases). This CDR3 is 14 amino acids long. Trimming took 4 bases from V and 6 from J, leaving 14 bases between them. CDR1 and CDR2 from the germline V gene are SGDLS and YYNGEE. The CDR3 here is CASSMRQEGNEQFF. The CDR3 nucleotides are TGTGCCAGCAGCATGCGACAGGAAGGCAATGAGCAGTTCTTC.

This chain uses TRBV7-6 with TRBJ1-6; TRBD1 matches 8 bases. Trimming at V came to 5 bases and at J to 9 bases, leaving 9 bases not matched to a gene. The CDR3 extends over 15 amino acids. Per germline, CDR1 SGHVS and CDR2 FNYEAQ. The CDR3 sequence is CASSQGQGDSSPLHF. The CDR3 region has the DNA TGTGCCAGCAGCCAAGGACAGGGCGATAGTTCACCCCTCCACTTT.

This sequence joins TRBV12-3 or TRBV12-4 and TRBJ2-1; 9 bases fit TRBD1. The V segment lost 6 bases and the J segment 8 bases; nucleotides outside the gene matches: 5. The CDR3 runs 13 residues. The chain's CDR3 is CASRTTGGDEQFF. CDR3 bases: TGTGCCAGCAGGACAACAGGGGGCGATGAGCAGTTCTTC.

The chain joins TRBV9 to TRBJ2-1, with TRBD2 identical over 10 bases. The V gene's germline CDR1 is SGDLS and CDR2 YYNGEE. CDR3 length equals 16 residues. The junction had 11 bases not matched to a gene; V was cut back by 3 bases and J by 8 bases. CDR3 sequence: CASSAERGGFEDEQFF. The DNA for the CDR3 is TGTGCCAGCAGCGCTGAGCGGGGGGGGTTTGAGGATGAGCAGTTCTTC.

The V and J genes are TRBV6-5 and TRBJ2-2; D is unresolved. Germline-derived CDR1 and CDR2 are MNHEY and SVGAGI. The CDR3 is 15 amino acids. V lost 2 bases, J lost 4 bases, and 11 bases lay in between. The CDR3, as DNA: TGTGCCAGCAGTTACCCGGGTTCCGCCACCGGGGAGCTGTTTTTT. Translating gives CASSYPGSATGELFF.

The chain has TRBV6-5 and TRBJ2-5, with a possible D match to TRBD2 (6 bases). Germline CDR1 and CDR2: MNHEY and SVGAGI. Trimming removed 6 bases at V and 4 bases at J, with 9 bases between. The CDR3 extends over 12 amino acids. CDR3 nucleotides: TGTGCCAGCAGAGTGGGAGGAGAGACCCAGTACTTC. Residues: CASRVGGETQYF.